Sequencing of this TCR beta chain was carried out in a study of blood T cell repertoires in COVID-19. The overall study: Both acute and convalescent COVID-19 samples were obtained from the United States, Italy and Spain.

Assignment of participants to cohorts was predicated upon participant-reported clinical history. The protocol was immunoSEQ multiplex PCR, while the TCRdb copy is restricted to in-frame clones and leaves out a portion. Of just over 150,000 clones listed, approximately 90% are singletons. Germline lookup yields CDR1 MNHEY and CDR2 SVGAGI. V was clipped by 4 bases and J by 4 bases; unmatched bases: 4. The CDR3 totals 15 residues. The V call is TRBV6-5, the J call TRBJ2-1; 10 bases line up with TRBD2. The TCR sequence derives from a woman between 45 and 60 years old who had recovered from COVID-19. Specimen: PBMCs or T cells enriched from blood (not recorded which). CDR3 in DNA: TGTGCCAGCAGTTCCCTAGCGGGGGCGTACAATGAGCAGTTCTTC. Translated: CASSSLAGAYNEQFF.